The clone carrying this TCR beta chain was seen just once. This record comes from a study of control samples from healthy donors and cancer patients. This table comes from immunoSEQ multiplex PCR, and its TCRdb copy is limited to in-frame clones, with some not included. The data show about 95,000 clones, around 89% seen once. CDR1 LGHNA and CDR2 YSLEER come from the germline V gene. The V segment lost 4 bases and the J segment 0 bases; nucleotides outside the gene matches: 1. This CDR3 spans 16 amino acids. The chain joins TRBV4-3 to TRBJ2-1; 12 positions match TRBD2. The sequencing sample was made of blood. The sequence was collected from a woman aged 70 to 79 in good health. CDR3 nucleotides: TGCGCCAGCAGCCGACTAGCGGGGGACTCCTACAATGAGCAGTTCTTC. Translation gives CASSRLAGDSYNEQFF.